This TCR beta chain was sequenced for a study of beta chain features in type 1 diabetes (dated by TCRdb to the late 2010s). Looking at the study overall: Patients and healthy donors did not differ in mean age, gender distribution, total cell number or subset yield. A total of over 90,000,000 sorted cells were examined across all samples, and a strong correlation was observed between cell number per subset and RNA yield. In the study, recently diagnosed type 1 diabetes patients and matched healthy donors were compared on the TCRB repertoires of their sorted circulating CD4+ T cell subsets. Whereas all 30 or so donors provided naive and central memory subsets, regulatory and stem cell-like memory subsets were isolated from just 8 patients and roughly eight healthy donors.

From each donor, a single peripheral blood sample of around 120 mL on average was drawn into heparinised tubes. A BD FACSAria II and a panel including CD45RO, CCR7, CD25, CD127, CD95 and CD27 were used to sort naive, central memory, regulatory and stem cell-like memory CD4+ T cells. A purity above 98% was achieved for all sorted populations. PBMCs were separated immediately by Lymphoprep density gradient centrifugation and were stained directly, without being cultured. To minimize batch effects, samples were stained and sorted in pairs, one healthy donor with one patient per experiment. The entire isolated RNA was reverse transcribed using the High Capacity cDNA Reverse Transcription Kit, and thus expressed TCRB transcripts were sequenced. Deep immunoSEQ sequencing was performed on naive, central memory and regulatory T cell samples, with an average of roughly 3.6 million total reads per sample. After sorted cells were lysed in RLT buffer, RNA was extracted with DNase-treated RNeasy Micro or Mini kits, with the choice depending on cell number. To prevent cross-contamination, every cell subset was processed on its own, while patient and healthy donor samples were processed together. The immunoSEQ multiplex PCR was used to amplify TCRB sequences from cDNA, generating 87-bp fragments that spanned the CDR3 region. Sequencing of the amplicons was done on the Illumina HiSeq platform. Per the source publication's procedure: Synthetic template baselines were used to correct PCR bias computationally, reads within Hamming distance 2 were collapsed, and singletons that could not be merged were discarded. By aligning reads against IMGT, V, D and J genes, CDR3 length, and insertions or deletions at six rearrangement sites were assigned. Clonotype counts were normalized to sorted cell number within each subset before computing true diversity and Gini coefficients with the tcR R package. The overlap coefficient, calculated on TCRB nucleotide sequences, was used to measure repertoire sharing. The immuneACCESS repertoire file appears here via TCRdb, limited to in-frame rearrangements. These files lack a portion of the clones; in checked studies, under half of the deficit traces to unresolved V genes, and the cause of the others is not known. That table gives V, J and clone size, and the DNA gave D and trimming. The sample profile shows around 130,000 clones; around 10% of them were found once. The ten largest clonotypes hold about 0.7% of the sample.

This clone was recorded a few times. Its antigen specificity is not known. The junction departs from germline at one end; a sequencing error may be responsible. The CDR1 and CDR2 encoded by the germline V gene are SQVTM and ANQGSEA. From its cysteine to its phenylalanine, the CDR3 spans 15 amino acids. Of all the DNA, just the CDR3 is kept, 45 bases in frame from base 1. What the research found in general, with its limitations: PCR may preferentially amplify shorter templates, but because patient and control samples were amplified and corrected together, any resulting skew would affect both groups equally. A moderate but significant shortening of TCRB CDR3 length was observed in type 1 diabetes patients in all four CD4+ subsets. Because cDNA was sequenced instead of genomic DNA, activated cells with high expression could be over-represented, although the groups did not differ in activation or CD3 levels. HLA sub-analyses involved small numbers of individuals, so any influence of HLA type on TCRB rearrangement remained unresolved. At VDJ recombination sites, type 1 diabetes patients had fewer insertions and more deleted nucleotides, which implies abnormalities in thymic rearrangement. Naive, central memory and regulatory TCRB repertoires appeared to be more similar among patients than among healthy donors.

The sequenced sample consisted of central memory CD4+ T cells from blood. This TCR came from a man aged 25-40 years with type 1 diabetes. The sequence joins TRBV29-1 to TRBJ2-7, and 7 junctional nucleotides match TRBD2. The DNA reads TGCAGCGTGGAAGGGAAGCGGGAAGGACCCTACGAGCAGTACTTC. The resulting protein is CSVEGKREGPYEQYF.